Sequencing of this T cell receptor beta chain was carried out in a study of T cell responses to AZD1222 COVID-19 vaccine. The wider study: Second-dose groups at about 4 or about 12 weeks were pooled.

Assay: immunoSEQ multiplex PCR; the TCRdb copy retains only in-frame clones and omits some. This sample has more than 110,000 clones, with about nine tenths found just once. Trimming pared 3 bases from V and 5 bases from J, leaving 16 bases between. The CDR3 loop spans 15 amino acids. The germline CDR1 and CDR2 sequences are KGHSH and LQKENI. As to this clone: Its antigen is still unknown.

Whole-study results and caveats: Only after the peak T cell response were repertoires sampled. When two AZD1222 doses had been given, Spike-specific TCR breadth and depth rose. Just 5 to 7 AZD1222 recipients were seropositive at baseline.

The sample consisted of peripheral blood, taken on day 0 of AZD1222 vaccination. The receptor comes from an adult in good health. V is TRBV18 and J is TRBJ2-5; D might be TRBD1 (6 bases). For the CDR3, the DNA is TGTGCCAGCTCACCCGAGCAGGGGCCTTTGGAGACCCAGTACTTC. Translating it yields CASSPEQGPLETQYF.